This is a list of T cell receptor beta chains from one sample in a study of cytomegalovirus exposure and HLA in healthy donors. Sequencing was performed with immunoSEQ multiplex PCR; in TCRdb, only in-frame clones are kept and a portion is missing. The profile shows around 90,000 clones, around 81% of them singletons. The specimen sequenced was PBMCs. The receptors here all came from a man aged 25-45 years in good health and CMV-seronegative. Both conserved end residues are part of each CDR3. The D gene is left open where the match is weak. Clone size is shown for a subset of rows, as once, few, many or a class of expanded clone.

v_call: TRBV7-2
clone_size: .
d_call: .
j_call: TRBJ1-2
cdr3_aa: CASSLATGTGGYTF
cdr3_nt: TGTGCCAGCAGCTTAGCGACAGGAACGGGGGGCTACACCTTC

v_call: TRBV6-6
clone_size: .
d_call: .
j_call: TRBJ2-5
cdr3_aa: CASSYSPRQETQYF
cdr3_nt: TGTGCCAGCAGTTACTCCCCCCGCCAAGAGACCCAGTACTTC

v_call: TRBV6-5
clone_size: few
d_call: .
j_call: TRBJ1-5
cdr3_aa: CASRERQPNQPQHF
cdr3_nt: TGTGCCAGCAGGGAGAGGCAACCCAATCAGCCCCAGCATTTT

v_call: TRBV6-5
clone_size: few
d_call: TRBD1
j_call: TRBJ1-4
cdr3_aa: CASSYSTGSGEKLFF
cdr3_nt: TGTGCCAGCAGTTACTCGACAGGGTCGGGCGAAAAACTGTTTTTT

v_call: TRBV5-1
clone_size: .
d_call: TRBD2
j_call: TRBJ2-1
cdr3_aa: CASRTTSGRSSYNEQFF
cdr3_nt: TGCGCCAGCAGAACTACTAGCGGGCGGAGCTCCTACAATGAGCAGTTCTTC

v_call: TRBV19
clone_size: .
d_call: .
j_call: TRBJ1-4
cdr3_aa: CASRGIGQTNEKLFF
cdr3_nt: TGTGCCAGTAGGGGGATCGGACAGACTAATGAAAAACTGTTTTTT

v_call: TRBV5-1
clone_size: .
d_call: .
j_call: TRBJ1-2
cdr3_aa: CASSLRSDSTYGYTF
cdr3_nt: TGCGCCAGCAGCCTGAGGTCGGACAGTACCTATGGCTACACCTTC

v_call: TRBV11-2
clone_size: .
d_call: .
j_call: TRBJ2-3
cdr3_aa: CASSLESSWMADTQYF
cdr3_nt: TGTGCCAGCAGCTTGGAGTCCTCTTGGATGGCAGATACGCAGTATTTT

v_call: TRBV5-1
clone_size: .
d_call: TRBD2
j_call: TRBJ2-5
cdr3_aa: CASGREDQETQYF
cdr3_nt: TGCGCCAGCGGGCGGGAGGACCAAGAGACCCAGTACTTC

v_call: TRBV5-1
clone_size: .
d_call: TRBD2
j_call: TRBJ2-1
cdr3_aa: CASVPYPGTSYNEQFF
cdr3_nt: TGCGCCAGCGTACCGTACCCCGGGACTAGCTACAATGAGCAGTTCTTC

v_call: TRBV9
clone_size: .
d_call: .
j_call: TRBJ1-1
cdr3_aa: CASSPSDTEAFF
cdr3_nt: TGTGCCAGCAGCCCGAGTGACACTGAAGCTTTCTTT

v_call: TRBV5-1
clone_size: .
d_call: TRBD1
j_call: TRBJ2-6
cdr3_aa: CASGQGHSGANVLTF
cdr3_nt: TGCGCCAGTGGACAGGGACACTCTGGGGCCAACGTCCTGACTTTC

v_call: TRBV19
clone_size: .
d_call: .
j_call: TRBJ2-2
cdr3_aa: CASRTGVTGELFF
cdr3_nt: TGTGCCAGTAGGACGGGTGTCACCGGGGAGCTGTTTTTT

v_call: TRBV29-1
clone_size: many
d_call: .
j_call: TRBJ1-1
cdr3_aa: CSVEQGWNTEAFF
cdr3_nt: TGCAGCGTTGAACAGGGGTGGAACACTGAAGCTTTCTTT